This T cell receptor (beta chain) was sequenced during a study of shared clonotypes between healthy human individuals. Study overall: The study enrolled a couple of women and three men aged 18 to 49. Researchers assigned three CD4 naive, three CD4 memory, two CD8 naive and one CD8 memory plate to each donor. Overall study results and limits: Clonotypes not shared had lower generation probabilities than those common to all four donors.

The data were produced by immunoSEQ multiplex PCR, yet TCRdb's version contains in-frame clones alone and is incomplete. The sample consists of about 610,000 clones, 97% of them appearing once. V lost 0 bases, J lost 6 bases, and 11 bases lay in between. The CDR3 has 14 residues. In germline, CDR1 is SGHRS, CDR2 YFSETQ. Of note for this clone: What it binds is not known.

Researchers partitioned CD4+ cells into CD45RA+ naive and CD45RA-negative memory subsets. The sample comprised naive CD4+ T cells sorted from blood. The subset: CD45RA+ positively selected. The gene calls are TRBV5-1 and TRBJ2-3, with D tentatively TRBD1 or TRBD2 (5 bases each). This receptor was obtained from a young woman in good health. This CDR3 is CASSLGGVRDTQYF. The CDR3 DNA follows: TGCGCCAGCAGCTTGGGAGGGGTTCGGGATACGCAGTATTTT.